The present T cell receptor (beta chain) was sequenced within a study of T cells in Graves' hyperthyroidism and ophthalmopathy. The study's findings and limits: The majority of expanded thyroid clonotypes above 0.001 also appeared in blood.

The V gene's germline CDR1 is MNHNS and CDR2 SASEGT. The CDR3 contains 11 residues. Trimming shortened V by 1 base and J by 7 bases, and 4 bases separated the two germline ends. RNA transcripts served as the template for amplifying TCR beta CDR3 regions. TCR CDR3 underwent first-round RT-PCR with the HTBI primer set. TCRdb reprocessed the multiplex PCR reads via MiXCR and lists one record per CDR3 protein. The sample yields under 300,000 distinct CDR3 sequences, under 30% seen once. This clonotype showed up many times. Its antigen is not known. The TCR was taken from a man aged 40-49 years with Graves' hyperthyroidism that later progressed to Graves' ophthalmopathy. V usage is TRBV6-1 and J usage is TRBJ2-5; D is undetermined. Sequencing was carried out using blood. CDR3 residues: CASSEGRTQYF. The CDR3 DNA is TGTGCCAGCAGTGAAGGTCGGACCCAGTACTTC.